This TCR beta chain originates from a study of blood T cells in healthy people across ages (dated by TCRdb to between 2015 and 2017). Turning to the overall study: In model experiments, template switching captured about one uniquely barcoded TCR beta cDNA molecule for every two T cells. Using deep sequencing normalized with unique cDNA molecular identifiers, the study measured how TCR beta repertoire diversity changes with age. The donors were divided into four age groups: young (average around 16 years), middle-aged (approximately 42), aged (about 60) and long-lived (around 80). Donors of different ages were randomly distributed across sequencing lanes to avoid experimental bias. Two additional independent replicas of 1 million unique cDNA reads from the same blood draw were analyzed for two donors (one aged 18 to 30 and one aged 80 or older).

The research as a whole found: Because the CMV infection status of the donors was unknown, age-related changes in expanded clonotypes may potentially have been confounded. Bulk unsorted PBMC profiling prevented conclusive comparison of naive and antigen-experienced compartments. Compared with the aged group, more naive CD4+ T cells, fewer expanded clones and increased TCR diversity were shown by the long-lived group, suggesting age selection. Observed TCR beta diversity per million T cells fell roughly linearly with age, and a significant reduction was already apparent by age roughly 40. Observed TCR beta diversity correlated strongly with the percentage of naive T cells measured by flow cytometry. Estimates of total diversity from one million sequenced T cells were regarded as lower bounds and underestimates.

The donors were roughly 39 Caucasian individuals from Russia, aged roughly 6 to 95 years, who were systemically healthy. Roughly 9.5 milliliters of peripheral blood were drawn from each donor into EDTA-treated Vacutainer tubes. PBMCs were isolated by Ficoll-Paque density-gradient centrifugation, with at least 7 million obtained per sample. Trizol reagent was used to extract total RNA from the PBMCs, yielding at least 5 micrograms per sample. Naive CD45RAhigh/CD27high T cell percentages were measured by flow cytometry on a PBMC aliquot from every donor. The method behind the library was 5' RACE. Sequencing used an Illumina HiSeq 2500. A second about 6 to 11 cycle PCR used a sample-barcoded 5' primer and a J-beta primer mix. Each TCR beta cDNA molecule received a unique molecular identifier from a template-switch 5' adaptor carrying 12 random nucleotides. Each sample yielded at least 3 million CDR3-containing paired-end reads. First-strand cDNA synthesis was performed from all RNA using the Mint cDNA synthesis kit, with priming by a TRBC-specific oligonucleotide. After uracil-DNA glycosylase treatment, a first 18-cycle PCR used universal primers M1SS and BC2_uni_R on all cDNA. In the source study's methods: Each sample was normalized by randomly selecting 1 million high-quality reads, each carrying a distinct molecular identifier. Instead of being binned into consensus sequences, reads with shared molecular identifiers were discarded. MiTCR, run with a Q25 quality threshold and the strictest error-elimination algorithm, handled CDR3 identification, clonotype clustering and error correction. A nonparametric unseen species model with Euler transformation was used to estimate a lower bound on total TCR beta diversity. Using fastp trimming at Q25 and MiXCR clonotype assembly, TCRdb reanalyzed the public sequencing data and kept in-frame beta chains. Every CDR3 protein is listed once, alongside the most common genes and DNA of its rows. The V and J calls reflect TCRdb's pipeline rather than the authors' work. The sample records 650,000 or so distinct CDR3 sequences, more than 45% of which are singletons. The ten largest clonotypes hold less than 15% of the sample.

Via the germline V gene, CDR1 is SNHLY and CDR2 FYNNEI. The CDR3 measures 13 amino acids from cysteine to phenylalanine. Of the read, only the CDR3 DNA is kept; its 39 bases are in frame from base 1. In regard to this clonotype: Its antigen is unknown. No qualities accompany the bases; no much larger clone lies one base away.

The receptor comes from an elderly woman in good health. Sequencing used blood. The chain couples TRBV2 to TRBJ2-4; no D gene call is confident. The assigned J gene may be wrong: the sequence end matches TRBJ2-5 better. The CDR3 has the sequence CASSEVQEETQYF. Here is the DNA: TGTGCCAGCAGTGAAGTGCAGGAGGAGACCCAGTACTTC.